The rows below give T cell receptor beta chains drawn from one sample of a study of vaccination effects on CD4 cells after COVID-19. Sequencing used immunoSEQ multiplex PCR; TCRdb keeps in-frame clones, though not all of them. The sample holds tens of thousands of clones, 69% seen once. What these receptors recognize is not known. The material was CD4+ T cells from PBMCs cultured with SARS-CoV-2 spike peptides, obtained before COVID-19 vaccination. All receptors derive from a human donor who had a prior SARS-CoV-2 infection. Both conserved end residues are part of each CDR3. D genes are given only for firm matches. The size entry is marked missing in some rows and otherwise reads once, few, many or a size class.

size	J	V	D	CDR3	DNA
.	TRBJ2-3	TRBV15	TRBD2	CATSRGGLAGHRTDTQYF	TGTGCCACCAGCAGAGGGGGACTAGCGGGGCATCGAACAGATACGCAGTATTTT
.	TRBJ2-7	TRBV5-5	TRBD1	CASSLTTGVLEQYF	TGTGCCAGCAGCCTTACGACAGGGGTCTTGGAGCAGTACTTC
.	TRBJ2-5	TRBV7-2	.	CASSFGGAEETQYF	TGTGCCAGCAGCTTCGGAGGGGCGGAAGAGACCCAGTACTTC
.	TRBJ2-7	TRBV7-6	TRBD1	CASSLDRGHSYEQYF	TGTGCCAGCAGCTTAGACAGGGGTCACTCCTACGAGCAGTACTTC
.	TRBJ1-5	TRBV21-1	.	CAPTGTRYSNQPQHF	TGTGCCCCCACGGGCACGAGATATAGCAATCAGCCCCAGCATTTT
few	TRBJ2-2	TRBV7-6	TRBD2	CASSQRGGPGTGELFF	TGTGCCAGCAGCCAGCGGGGGGGGCCGGGAACCGGGGAGCTGTTTTTT
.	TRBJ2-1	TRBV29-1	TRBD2	CSVPLLAGGLNEQFF	TGCAGCGTCCCCTTATTAGCGGGAGGGCTCAATGAGCAGTTCTTC
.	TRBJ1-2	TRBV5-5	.	CASSLSIQGRRYGYTF	TGTGCCAGCAGCTTGTCTATTCAGGGTCGTCGCTATGGCTACACCTTC
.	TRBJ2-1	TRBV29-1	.	CSVGTPLSEQFF	TGCAGCGTGGGGACACCTCTAAGTGAGCAGTTCTTC
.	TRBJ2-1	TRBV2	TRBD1	CASRRGQNEQFF	TGTGCCAGCAGAAGGGGGCAGAATGAGCAGTTCTTC
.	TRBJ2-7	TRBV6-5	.	CASSNQGSGYEQYF	TGTGCCAGCAGTAACCAGGGTTCGGGCTACGAGCAGTACTTC
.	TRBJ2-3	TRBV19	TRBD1	CASISGQGTPDTQYF	TGTGCCAGTATCTCCGGACAGGGGACCCCAGATACGCAGTATTTT
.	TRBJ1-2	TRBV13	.	CASSLGGGRHGYGYTF	TGTGCCAGCAGCTTAGGCGGGGGCAGGCACGGCTATGGCTACACCTTC
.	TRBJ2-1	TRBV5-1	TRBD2	CASSIPAGDEQFF	TGCGCCAGCAGCATACCAGCGGGAGATGAGCAGTTCTTC
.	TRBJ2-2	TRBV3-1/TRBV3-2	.	CASSQDWGSKNTGELFF	TGTGCCAGCAGCCAAGATTGGGGGAGCAAGAACACCGGGGAGCTGTTTTTT
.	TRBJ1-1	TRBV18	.	CASSPSAGVDTEAFF	TGTGCCAGCTCACCATCGGCAGGGGTTGACACTGAAGCTTTCTTT
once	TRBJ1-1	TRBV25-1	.	CASSGFRSEAFF	TGTGCCAGCTCGGGGTTTCGGTCTGAAGCTTTCTTT
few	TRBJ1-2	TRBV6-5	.	CASNTPGGAGGYTF	TGTGCCAGCAACACCCCTGGGGGGGCAGGGGGCTACACCTTC
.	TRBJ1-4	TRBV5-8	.	CASSSGVATNEKLFF	TGTGCCAGCAGCTCTGGAGTTGCAACTAATGAAAAACTGTTTTTT
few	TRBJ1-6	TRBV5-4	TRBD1	CASSGTTGTGNSPLHF	TGTGCCAGCAGCGGAACTACCGGGACAGGGAATTCACCCCTCCACTTT
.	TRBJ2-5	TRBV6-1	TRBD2	CASRLAGQETQYF	TGTGCCAGCAGGCTAGCGGGGCAAGAGACCCAGTACTTC
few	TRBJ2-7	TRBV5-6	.	CASSSGPGEQYF	TGTGCCAGCAGCTCGGGGCCGGGTGAGCAGTACTTC
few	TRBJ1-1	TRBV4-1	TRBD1	CASSQATLGQTEAFF	TGCGCCAGCAGCCAAGCTACCCTGGGACAGACTGAAGCTTTCTTT
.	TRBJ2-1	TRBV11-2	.	CASSLDVEGHNEQFF	TGTGCCAGCAGCTTAGATGTAGAGGGGCACAATGAGCAGTTCTTC
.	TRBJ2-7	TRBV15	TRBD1	CATSRVGDRSYEQYF	TGTGCCACCAGCAGAGTGGGGGACAGGTCCTACGAGCAGTACTTC
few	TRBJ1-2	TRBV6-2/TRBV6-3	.	CASSYSNGGGYGYTF	TGTGCCAGCAGTTACTCGAACGGGGGCGGCTATGGCTACACCTTC
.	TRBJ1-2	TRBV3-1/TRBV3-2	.	CASSHRGFNYGYTF	TGTGCCAGCAGCCACCGCGGGTTCAACTATGGCTACACCTTC
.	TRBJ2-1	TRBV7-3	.	CASSLGTHSNEQFF	TGTGCCAGCAGCCTGGGGACCCATTCCAATGAGCAGTTCTTC
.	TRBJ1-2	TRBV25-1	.	CASSTGHGAYGYTF	TGTGCCAGCAGTACTGGACACGGGGCCTATGGCTACACCTTC
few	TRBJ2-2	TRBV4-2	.	CASSLGAFANTGELFF	TGTGCCAGCAGCCTAGGGGCTTTCGCGAACACCGGGGAGCTGTTTTTT
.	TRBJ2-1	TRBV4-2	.	CASSNEAGVFNEQFF	TGTGCCAGCAGCAATGAGGCGGGCGTGTTCAATGAGCAGTTCTTC
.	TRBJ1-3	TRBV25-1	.	CASSYSSGNTIYF	TGTGCCAGCAGTTACAGTTCTGGAAACACCATATATTTT
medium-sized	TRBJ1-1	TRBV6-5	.	CASSYGGEEAFF	TGTGCCAGCAGTTACGGAGGGGAAGAAGCTTTCTTT
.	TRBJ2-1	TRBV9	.	CASSVQGSYNEQFF	TGTGCCAGCAGCGTACAGGGCTCCTACAATGAGCAGTTCTTC
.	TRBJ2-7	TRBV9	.	CASSEGGQAYEQYF	TGTGCCAGCAGCGAGGGGGGACAAGCCTACGAGCAGTACTTC
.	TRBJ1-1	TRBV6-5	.	CASSWDWENTEAFF	TGTGCCAGCAGTTGGGACTGGGAGAACACTGAAGCTTTCTTT
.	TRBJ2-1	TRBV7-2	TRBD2	CASSLMSQVAGAEQFF	TGTGCCAGCAGCTTAATGTCCCAAGTAGCGGGGGCTGAGCAGTTCTTC
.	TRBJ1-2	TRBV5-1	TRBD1	CASSLATGNYGYTF	TGCGCCAGCAGCTTGGCGACAGGGAACTATGGCTACACCTTC
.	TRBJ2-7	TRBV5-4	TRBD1	CASSLGQGGYEQYF	TGTGCCAGCAGCCTGGGACAGGGCGGCTACGAGCAGTACTTC
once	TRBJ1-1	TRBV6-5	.	CASSPQGGRLAFF	TGTGCCAGCAGTCCACAGGGTGGGCGTCTGGCTTTCTTT
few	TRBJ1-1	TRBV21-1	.	CASSTLHRGVNTEAFF	TGTGCCAGCAGCACCCTACATCGGGGAGTGAACACTGAAGCTTTCTTT
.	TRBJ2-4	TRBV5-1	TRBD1	CASSESRTGGNIQYF	TGCGCCAGCAGCGAGTCCCGGACAGGCGGAAACATTCAGTACTTC
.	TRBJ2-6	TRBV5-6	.	CATASRANVLTF	TGTGCCACAGCCTCTCGGGCCAACGTCCTGACTTTC
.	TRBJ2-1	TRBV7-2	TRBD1	CASSLGGTGLNNEQFF	TGTGCCAGCAGCTTAGGGGGGACAGGGTTAAACAATGAGCAGTTCTTC
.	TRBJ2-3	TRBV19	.	CASQGRMSSTDTQYF	TGTGCCAGCCAGGGAAGGATGTCTAGCACAGATACGCAGTATTTT
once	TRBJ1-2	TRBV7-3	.	CASSLTPGNGYGYTF	TGTGCCAGCAGCTTAACTCCGGGGAACGGCTATGGCTACACCTTC
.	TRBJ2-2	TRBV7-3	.	CASSSQVGAGELFF	TGTGCCAGCAGCTCCCAGGTGGGCGCCGGGGAGCTGTTTTTT
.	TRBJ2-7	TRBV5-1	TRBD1	CASSQVETGGYEQYF	TGCGCCAGCAGCCAGGTTGAGACAGGGGGCTACGAGCAGTACTTC
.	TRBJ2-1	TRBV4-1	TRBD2	CASSPQPPGVLAGNNEQFF	TGCGCCAGCAGCCCCCAGCCCCCGGGTGTCCTAGCGGGGAACAATGAGCAGTTCTTC
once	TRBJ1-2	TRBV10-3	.	CAISDPQEYGYTF	TGTGCCATCAGTGATCCCCAAGAGTATGGCTACACCTTC
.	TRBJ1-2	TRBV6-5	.	CASTRGGVYGYTF	TGTGCCAGCACCCGCGGGGGGGTCTATGGCTACACCTTC
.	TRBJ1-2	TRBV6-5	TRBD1	CASRGQGAGGYTF	TGTGCCAGCAGGGGACAGGGGGCCGGCGGCTACACCTTC
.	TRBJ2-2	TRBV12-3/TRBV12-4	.	CASRVLGELFF	TGTGCCAGCAGAGTCCTCGGGGAGCTGTTTTTT